These T cell receptor beta chains were read from a single sample in a study of T-cell reconstitution after alpha-beta-depleted transplantation in children. In TCRdb, the PCR reads were re-called with MiXCR into one record per CDR3 protein. The top ten clones hold around 2.7% of a sample with over 150,000 distinct CDR3 sequences, around 7% of them seen once. Sequencing used PBMCs from the stem cell graft donor, obtained from the stem cell graft. The receptors here all came from a human donor who donated a stem cell graft to a child with Wiskott-Aldrich syndrome. Each CDR3 is given with its conserved first and last residue. D genes are given only for firm matches. For some rows the clone size is stated as once, few or many, or as a class when expanded; others skip it.

j_call d_call v_call clone_size cdr3_aa cdr3_nt
TRBJ2-7 NA TRBV12-3/TRBV12-4 NA CASSLDVYEQYF TGTGCCAGCAGTTTAGACGTATACGAGCAGTACTTC
TRBJ2-3 NA TRBV12-3/TRBV12-4 many CASSSRRTDTQYF TGTGCCAGCAGTTCGCGCCGCACAGATACGCAGTATTTT
TRBJ1-3 NA TRBV25-1 few CASNQGRGPDTIYF TGTGCCAGCAACCAAGGGAGGGGTCCGGACACCATATATTTT
TRBJ1-4 NA TRBV7-2 many CASSLRGSTNEKLFF TGTGCCAGCAGCTTACGGGGTTCCACTAATGAAAAACTGTTTTTT
TRBJ2-7 TRBD2 TRBV29-1 many CSVGGTSVYEQYF TGCAGCGTGGGGGGGACTAGCGTCTACGAGCAGTACTTC
TRBJ2-5 NA TRBV23-1 NA CASSQSKKTQYF TGCGCCAGCAGTCAATCTAAGAAGACCCAGTACTTC
TRBJ1-2 NA TRBV5-1 NA CASSLQMTGADNYGYTF TGCGCCAGCAGCCTACAGATGACAGGCGCAGATAACTATGGCTACACCTTC
TRBJ2-7 TRBD1 TRBV6-1 few CASRGQGVNNEQYF TGTGCCAGCAGGGGACAGGGGGTCAACAACGAGCAGTACTTC
TRBJ2-7 NA TRBV30 many CAWGRGYEQYF TGTGCCTGGGGCAGAGGCTACGAGCAGTACTTC
TRBJ1-1 NA TRBV5-1 many CASSLRTMGTEAFF TGCGCCAGCAGCTTACGGACTATGGGCACTGAAGCTTTCTTT
TRBJ2-3 TRBD2 TRBV29-1 many CSVSGTSGATSTDTQYF TGCAGCGTCTCCGGGACTAGCGGGGCTACTAGCACAGATACGCAGTATTTT
TRBJ2-1 TRBD1 TRBV5-1 many CASSLVPFGTGENEQFF TGCGCCAGCAGCTTGGTTCCTTTTGGGACAGGGGAAAATGAGCAGTTCTTC
TRBJ1-4 NA TRBV7-9 many CASTLGLPSETLFF TGTGCCAGCACCTTGGGCCTCCCAAGTGAAACACTGTTTTTT
TRBJ2-1 TRBD1 TRBV11-2 NA CASSGRQGYNEQFF TGTGCCAGCAGCGGAAGACAGGGTTACAATGAGCAGTTCTTC
TRBJ2-7 TRBD2 TRBV27 many CASSFFFAGALSEQYF TGTGCCAGCAGTTTTTTCTTTGCGGGAGCGCTCTCCGAGCAGTACTTC
TRBJ2-7 NA TRBV27 many CASSLEPRNIASEQYF TGTGCCAGCAGTTTAGAACCCAGAAACATCGCATCCGAGCAGTACTTC
TRBJ2-7 TRBD1 TRBV7-9 many CASSPGTGGSYEQYF TGTGCCAGCAGCCCCGGGACAGGGGGTTCCTACGAGCAGTACTTC
TRBJ2-7 NA TRBV12-3/TRBV12-4 many CASSFQEISSEQYF TGTGCCAGCAGTTTCCAGGAAATTTCATCCGAGCAGTACTTC
TRBJ2-5 TRBD2 TRBV6-5 many CASTSLGVAGPNQETQYF TGTGCCAGCACTTCCTTAGGAGTAGCGGGGCCTAACCAAGAGACCCAGTACTTC
TRBJ1-1 NA TRBV14 once CASSDRDSTEAFF TGTGCCAGCAGCGACCGGGACTCCACAGAAGCTTTCTTT
TRBJ2-1 NA TRBV15 few CATSRSGGDLLYNEQFF TGTGCCACCAGCAGAAGTGGTGGGGACCTATTATACAATGAGCAGTTCTTC
TRBJ1-2 NA TRBV6-2/TRBV6-3 many CASSYSQGGYTF TGTGCCAGCAGTTACTCCCAGGGTGGCTACACCTTC
TRBJ1-5 NA TRBV15 many CATSPRTGNQPQHF TGTGCCACCAGCCCCCGGACGGGAAATCAGCCCCAGCATTTT
TRBJ2-6 NA TRBV7-9 many CASSLASGGANVLTF TGTGCCAGCAGCTTAGCGTCTGGCGGGGCCAACGTCCTGACTTTC
TRBJ1-2 NA TRBV20-1 many CSARDFGQSTYGYTF TGCAGTGCTAGAGATTTTGGGCAGTCAACCTATGGCTACACCTTC